Here is one TCR beta chain with its context. The data originate from a study of blood T cell repertoires in COVID-19. Overall study: The cDNA or gDNA used as material had been derived from T cells, B-cell-depleted T cells, or PBMCs.

The participants were between about 18 and 90 years old and came from 24 US areas. The study assigned cohorts using participant-reported clinical history. Per the study methods: By means of reference gene primer amplification, nucleated cell counts were estimated. Using immunoSEQ multiplex PCR, the repertoire was profiled, and TCRdb retains in-frame clones only, with some absent. V and J calls and clone size are those listed in that table; D and trimming were worked out from the DNA. The sample lists a few hundred thousand clones, approximately 89% occurring once. This receptor was taken from a woman in her forties with acute COVID-19. The sequencing sample was made of PBMCs or T cells enriched from blood (not recorded which).

The chain's CDR3 is CASSPQGMNTEAFF. Here the CDR3 DNA reads TGTGCCAGCTCACCGCAGGGGATGAACACTGAAGCTTTCTTT. The V gene is TRBV18, the J gene TRBJ1-1; tentative D call: TRBD1 (6 bases). The CDR3 consists of 14 residues. CDR1 KGHSH and CDR2 LQKENI come from the germline V gene. Trimming pared 3 bases from V and 0 bases from J, leaving 8 bases between.